These T cell receptor beta chains were read from a single sample in a study of regulatory T cells in long-lasting Graves disease. Each CDR3 protein is one row after TCRdb ran MiXCR on the multiplex PCR reads. Found here are approximately 400,000 distinct CDR3 sequences, around a sixth of them singletons; the top ten hold over 20%. Sequences were derived from peripheral blood mononuclear cells (PBMCs), sampled at new diagnosis, from a patient treated with antithyroid drugs. These receptors were collected from a female donor with Graves disease. Each CDR3 is given with its conserved first and last residue. The D gene is left open where the match is weak. Clone size is not always given. Where it is, it says once, few, many or a class for expanded clones.

D,J,size,length,V,CDR3,DNA
TRBD1,TRBJ1-6,many,18,TRBV5-5,CASRQGVHSFTLNSPLHF,TGTGCCAGCAGGCAGGGGGTGCACTCCTTTACCTTAAATTCACCCCTCCACTTT
.,TRBJ1-2,few,15,TRBV9,CASSVALWAQGGYTF,TGTGCCAGCAGCGTAGCTCTTTGGGCTCAGGGGGGCTACACCTTC
TRBD2,TRBJ2-1,.,14,TRBV20-1,CRAIPGLAVNEQFF,TGCAGGGCAATTCCGGGACTAGCGGTAAATGAGCAGTTCTTC
TRBD1,TRBJ2-4,many,15,TRBV2,CASSEVGTGMDIQYF,TGTGCCAGCAGTGAAGTTGGGACAGGGATGGACATTCAGTACTTC
TRBD1,TRBJ2-2,many,16,TRBV28,CASSPKDRENTGELFF,TGTGCCAGCAGTCCCAAAGACAGGGAGAACACCGGGGAGCTGTTTTTT
.,TRBJ1-2,many,15,TRBV7-2,CASSLGTGRDYGYTF,TGTGCCAGCAGCCTGGGGACGGGCCGGGACTATGGCTACACCTTC
.,TRBJ2-5,many,15,TRBV7-9,CASSFWQGTQETQYF,TGTGCCAGCAGCTTCTGGCAGGGCACTCAAGAGACCCAGTACTTC
TRBD1,TRBJ2-1,.,14,TRBV7-2,CACSGDGTGNEQFF,TGTGCCTGCTCTGGGGACGGGACAGGAAATGAGCAGTTCTTC
.,TRBJ2-6,many,19,TRBV20-1,CSARDPQGWQGSGANVLTF,TGCAGTGCTAGAGATCCACAGGGTTGGCAGGGCTCTGGGGCCAACGTCCTGACTTTC
TRBD1,TRBJ1-2,.,19,TRBV9,CASSASTSGQGLSNYGYTF,TGTGCCAGCAGCGCTAGTACTTCGGGACAGGGCCTATCGAACTATGGCTACACCTTC
TRBD2,TRBJ2-7,.,15,TRBV9,CASSVAASGTYEQYF,TGTGCCAGCAGCGTCGCGGCTAGCGGAACCTACGAGCAGTACTTC
TRBD1,TRBJ1-2,few,18,TRBV5-4,CASRDLDREWGTNYGYTF,TGTGCCAGCCGAGACCTTGACAGGGAATGGGGGACTAACTATGGCTACACCTTC
.,TRBJ1-1,many,14,TRBV7-9,CASSSTAREVVAFF,TGTGCCAGCAGCTCCACAGCCAGAGAGGTTGTCGCTTTCTTT
TRBD2,TRBJ2-1,many,16,TRBV10-1,CASSGGLAGGNNEQFF,TGCGCCAGCAGTGGTGGACTAGCGGGGGGGAACAATGAGCAGTTCTTC
.,TRBJ2-6,many,17,TRBV7-9,CASSLGRGPGGANVLTF,TGTGCCAGCAGCTTAGGAAGAGGGCCCGGGGGGGCCAACGTCCTGACTTTC
.,TRBJ2-2,.,14,TRBV24-1,CASSFQGTAGELFF,TGTGCCAGCAGTTTCCAGGGGACCGCCGGGGAGCTGTTTTTT
.,TRBJ2-5,many,11,TRBV20-1,CSASRRETQYF,TGCAGTGCTAGTCGAAGGGAGACCCAGTACTTC
TRBD1,TRBJ2-3,many,16,TRBV7-9,CASSSDRGGSTDTQYF,TGTGCCAGCAGCTCGGACAGGGGTGGGAGCACAGATACGCAGTATTTT
.,TRBJ2-2,many,17,TRBV6-5,CASSYSGGILNTGELFF,TGTGCCAGCAGTTACTCGGGCGGCATCTTGAACACCGGGGAGCTGTTTTTT
.,TRBJ1-1,.,15,TRBV28,CASTQSGRMNTEAFF,TGTGCCAGCACCCAATCGGGCCGGATGAACACTGAAGCTTTCTTT
.,TRBJ2-6,many,16,TRBV6-1,CASSRLIDAGANVLTF,TGTGCCAGCAGCCGGCTTATAGATGCTGGGGCCAACGTCCTGACTTTC
TRBD2,TRBJ2-5,.,15,TRBV7-2,CASSSWTSGQETQYF,TGTGCCAGCAGCTCTTGGACTAGCGGGCAAGAGACCCAGTACTTC
TRBD2,TRBJ2-1,few,17,TRBV4-3,CASSQGGLAVNYNEQFF,TGCGCCAGCAGCCAAGGGGGACTAGCGGTGAACTACAATGAGCAGTTCTTC
TRBD2,TRBJ2-1,.,15,TRBV3-1,CASSQETSGSNEQFF,TGTGCCAGCAGCCAAGAGACTAGCGGGAGCAATGAGCAGTTCTTC
.,TRBJ1-4,many,13,TRBV13,CASSLGVHEKLFF,TGTGCCAGCAGCTTAGGGGTCCATGAAAAACTGTTTTTT
.,TRBJ2-7,many,14,TRBV5-5,CASSLAVLESEQYF,TGTGCCAGCAGCTTGGCGGTTTTGGAATCGGAGCAGTACTTC